A single sample gave rise to the 32 T cell receptor beta chains below, sequenced in a study of blood T cells in healthy people across ages. Then a second PCR, running about 6 to 11 cycles, was carried out with a sample-barcoded 5' primer and a J-beta primer mix. TCRdb passed the 5' RACE reads through MiXCR, listing each CDR3 protein once. The table lists approximately 680,000 distinct CDR3 sequences, approximately 30% of them singletons. Sequenced sample: blood. These receptors were taken from a woman over 75 in good health.

This clonotype was observed at least ten times. V and J are TRBV30 and TRBJ2-1; 8 nucleotides agree with TRBD2. The CDR3 spans 11 residues. Trimming removed 5 bases from V and 7 bases from J; junction bases left unmatched: 1. The germline V gene encodes CDR1 GTSNPN and CDR2 SVGIG (reference sequence). The CDR3 spells CAWGGGNEQFF. The DNA of the CDR3 is TGTGCCTGGGGCGGGGGGAATGAGCAGTTCTTC.

The gene calls are TRBV6-2 or TRBV6-3 and TRBJ2-5; a possible D gene is TRBD2 (5 bases). V lost 3 bases, J lost 1 base, and 12 bases lay in between. From germline, CDR1 is MNHEY and CDR2 SVGEGT. The CDR3 extends over 15 amino acids. CDR3 protein: CASSYSPAGQETQYF. The CDR3 region has the DNA TGTGCCAGCAGTTATTCCCCGGCGGGCCAAGAGACCCAGTACTTC.

The CDR3 protein is CSAPSGGSNEQFF. The CDR3 nucleotides are TGCAGTGCACCAAGCGGGGGGTCCAATGAGCAGTTCTTC. The chain uses TRBV20-1 and TRBJ2-1; 9 bases fit TRBD2. V was pared by 6 bases and J by 6 bases, with 6 bases of the junction left unmatched. Germline values: CDR1 DFQATT, CDR2 SNEGSKA (reference sequence). The CDR3 has 13 residues.

This rearrangement joins TRBV6-5 to TRBJ2-3, with D possibly matching TRBD2 (5 bases). The germline V gene encodes CDR1 MNHEY and CDR2 SVGAGI. The CDR3 is 15 amino acids. V lost 0 bases to trimming and J lost 2 bases, with 9 bases between them. The CDR3 protein is CASSYSKLVTDTQYF. CDR3 nucleotides: TGTGCCAGCAGTTACTCGAAACTAGTCACAGATACGCAGTATTTT.

This clonotype has at least ten counts. The genes are TRBV9 and TRBJ1-2, with 8 positions matching TRBD1. Trimming took 4 bases from V and 0 from J; bases not matched to a gene: 5. The CDR3 spans 15 residues. Germline loops: CDR1 SGDLS, CDR2 YYNGEE. For the CDR3, the DNA is TGTGCCAGCAGCCCTCAGGGGGCCTCTAACTATGGCTACACCTTC. It yields the protein CASSPQGASNYGYTF.

This clonotype came up many times. The chain recombines TRBV7-9 with TRBJ2-7; tentative D call: TRBD1 (6 bases). The CDR3 consists of 12 residues. Germline V gives CDR1 SEHNR, CDR2 FQNEAQ (reference sequence). V lost 4 bases, J lost 10 bases, and 14 bases lay in between. In nucleotides, the CDR3 is TGTGCCAGCAGCTCCCTAACAGGGACACAGTACTTC. This encodes CASSSLTGTQYF.

This clonotype has at least ten counts. The chain joins TRBV5-1 to TRBJ2-3, with TRBD2 identical over 7 bases. There are 15 residues in the CDR3. Trimming removed 4 bases from V and 1 base from J; junction bases left unmatched: 6. Per germline, CDR1 SGHRS and CDR2 YFSETQ. As DNA, the CDR3 is TGCGCCAGCAGCGGGGCGGGGGTCGGCACAGATACGCAGTATTTT. Translating gives CASSGAGVGTDTQYF.

This clonotype showed up just once. The chain uses TRBV7-3 and TRBJ2-3; D may match TRBD1 or TRBD2 (5 bases each). Germline CDR1 SGHTA, CDR2 FQGTGA. Deletions cut 8 bases from V and 6 bases from J, with 15 bases between. CDR3 size: 13 residues. The CDR3 is CASDRDPGDTQYF. CDR3 in DNA: TGTGCCAGCGATAGGGACCCCGGGGATACGCAGTATTTT.

The V and J genes are TRBV27 and TRBJ2-3; a weak D match, TRBD2 (5 bases). This CDR3 region has 14 residues. V dropped 7 bases and J dropped 1 base, with 12 bases sitting between them. CDR1 is MNHEY and CDR2 is SMNVEV in the germline V gene (reference sequence). The CDR3 DNA follows: TGTGCCAGCACGTCGCGGGTGCGCACAGATACGCAGTATTTT. Protein sequence: CASTSRVRTDTQYF.

This clonotype has ten or more counts. V is TRBV7-2 and J is TRBJ1-2; D unresolved. Germline values: CDR1 SGHTA, CDR2 FQGNSA. V lost 5 bases and J 7 bases, leaving 20 bases between the germline ends. The CDR3 is 15 residues long. This chain's CDR3 is CASSPMGSGIGGYTF. The CDR3 region has the DNA TGTGCCAGCAGCCCCATGGGGTCCGGGATCGGTGGCTACACCTTC. Using reference TRBV7-2 and TRBJ1-2 for the parts outside the CDR3, the full variable domain is GAGVSQSPSNKVTEKGKDVELRCDPISGHTALYWYRQSLGQGLEFLIYFQGNSAPDKSGLPSDRFSAERTGGSVSTLTIQRTQQEDSAVYLCASSPMGSGIGGYTFGSGTRLTVV.

This clonotype was counted between two and nine times. The V and J genes are TRBV2 and TRBJ1-2, with unresolved D. Trimming pared 1 base from V and 4 bases from J, leaving 13 bases between. CDR1 SNHLY and CDR2 FYNNEI come from the germline V gene. The CDR3 is 15 residues long. CDR3 DNA sequence: TGTGCCAGCAGTGAAGTCCGGGCTGTTTTCTATGGCTACACCTTC. This codes for CASSEVRAVFYGYTF. The entire variable domain, with the rest obtained from reference TRBV2 and TRBJ1-2, is as follows: EPEVTQTPSHQVTQMGQEVILRCVPISNHLYFYWYRQILGQKVEFLVSFYNNEISEKSEIFDDQFSVERPDGSNFTLKIRSTKLEDSAMYFCASSEVRAVFYGYTFGSGTRLTVV.

This clonotype was seen only a few times. The V gene is TRBV28, the J gene TRBJ2-5; 8 nucleotides match TRBD1. CDR1 is MDHEN, CDR2 SYDVKM, per germline. The CDR3 has 15 residues. V was pared by 1 base and J by 5 bases, with 6 bases of the junction left unmatched. For the CDR3, the DNA is TGTGCCAGCAGTTTATTAGGCCAGGGGGCCGAGACCCAGTACTTC. Amino acid sequence: CASSLLGQGAETQYF.

This clonotype was counted many times. This sequence joins TRBV20-1 and TRBJ1-1; no firm D call. Germline CDR1 is DFQATT and CDR2 is SNEGSKA (reference sequence). The CDR3 runs 12 residues. The V gene lost 6 bases and the J gene lost 4 bases, with 12 bases spanning the gap. In nucleotides, the CDR3 is TGCAGTGCGGAAGCCGACGGCACTGAAGCTTTCTTT. Its protein is CSAEADGTEAFF.

In this sample, this clonotype turned up many times. This chain uses TRBV20-1 with TRBJ1-2; D is unresolved. V gave up 0 bases and J gave up 3 bases, with 14 bases separating them. The germline V gene has CDR1 DFQATT and CDR2 SNEGSKA (reference sequence). CDR3 length equals 15 residues. For the CDR3, the DNA is TGCAGTGCTAGAGATCAAAGGGATCTAGACTATGGCTACACCTTC. This sequence encodes CSARDQRDLDYGYTF.

This clonotype was seen just once. The chain carries TRBV20-1 and TRBJ1-1, with D uncertain. The CDR3 spans 14 residues. CDR1 is DFQATT, CDR2 SNEGSKA, per germline (reference sequence). The V end lost 1 base, the J end lost 10 bases, and 19 bases lay between the germline ends. The CDR3 protein is CSARGSWVRPGAFF. The CDR3 region has the DNA TGCAGTGCTAGAGGCTCTTGGGTCAGACCGGGAGCTTTCTTT.

This clonotype was seen only a few times. The chain carries TRBV7-2 and TRBJ2-3; 8 bases are a match to TRBD2. Germline V CDR1 and CDR2: SGHTA, FQGNSA. This CDR3 region has 17 residues. With V trimmed by 2 bases and J by 0 bases, 7 bases remained unmatched. CDR3 amino acids: CASSLTGGGGSTDTQYF. The CDR3 DNA follows: TGTGCCAGCAGCTTAACGGGCGGCGGGGGGAGCACAGATACGCAGTATTTT. The full variable domain, its missing parts supplied by reference TRBV7-2 and TRBJ2-3, is GAGVSQSPSNKVTEKGKDVELRCDPISGHTALYWYRQSLGQGLEFLIYFQGNSAPDKSGLPSDRFSAERTGGSVSTLTIQRTQQEDSAVYLCASSLTGGGGSTDTQYFGPGTRLTVL.

This clonotype has only a few counts. The V gene is TRBV7-2, the J gene TRBJ2-2; D remains unclear. This CDR3 has 13 amino acids. Per the germline V gene, CDR1 is SGHTA and CDR2 is FQGNSA. Between the trimmed V and J ends, which lost 3 bases and 6 bases, there was a span of 8 bases. CDR3 coding DNA: TGTGCCAGCAGCTTGACATGGGCCGGGGAGCTGTTTTTT. Amino acids: CASSLTWAGELFF.

This clonotype has a count of ten or more. The V gene is TRBV12-3 or TRBV12-4, the J gene TRBJ2-7; D is ambiguous. V was trimmed by 2 bases and J by 4 bases, leaving 6 bases between them. The CDR3 length is 12 residues. CDR3 nucleotide sequence: TGTGCCAGCAGTTTAAATCAGTACGAGCAGTACTTC. As protein: CASSLNQYEQYF.

V and J are TRBV25-1 and TRBJ2-2, with TRBD2 identical over 10 bases. The germline CDR1 and CDR2 sequences are MGHDK and SYGVNS. Trimming removed 6 bases from V and 0 bases from J; junction bases left unmatched: 7. The CDR3 runs to 17 residues. The CDR3, as DNA: TGTGCCAGCAGCCTCCGGACTAGCGGTACGAACACCGGGGAGCTGTTTTTT. It is translated as CASSLRTSGTNTGELFF.

The sample holds many counts of this clonotype. This chain uses TRBV7-3 with TRBJ2-3; D is undetermined. CDR1 is SGHTA and CDR2 is FQGTGA in the germline V gene. The CDR3 sequence is 13 residues long. Deletions cut 3 bases from V and 6 bases from J, with 10 bases between. CDR3 sequence: CASSLSPDDTQYF. The CDR3 bases are TGTGCCAGCAGCTTGTCCCCAGATGATACGCAGTATTTT.

As regards this clonotype: Since a much larger clone is just one base distant, this may be a read error. The genes are TRBV29-1 and TRBJ2-5, with D perhaps TRBD1 (6 bases). V dropped 1 base and J dropped 13 bases, with 13 bases sitting between them. The CDR3 runs to 11 residues. Per the germline V gene, CDR1 is SQVTM and CDR2 is ANQGSEA. CDR3 in DNA: TGCAGCGTTGAAGCGGCAGGGGTCCGGTACTTC. It is translated as CSVEAAGVRYF.

This clonotype came up many times. V is TRBV18 and J is TRBJ2-1; 7 positions match TRBD1. Germline assignment: CDR1 KGHSH and CDR2 LQKENI. J gave up 2 bases and V 3 bases, and 7 bases lay outside the gene matches. The CDR3 extends over 16 amino acids. CDR3 amino acids: CASSPSTGSPYNEQFF. In DNA form, the CDR3 reads TGTGCCAGCTCACCTTCGACAGGGAGTCCCTACAATGAGCAGTTCTTC.

This clonotype has ten or more counts. This rearrangement joins TRBV7-2 to TRBJ1-2, with TRBD1 as a possible D gene (6 bases). Germline values: CDR1 SGHTA, CDR2 FQGNSA. V dropped 3 bases and J dropped 5 bases, with 16 bases sitting between them. The CDR3 runs to 15 residues. The CDR3 DNA is TGTGCCAGCAGCTTGGGAGGGGGGGGCAAGTATGGCTACACCTTC. It encodes CASSLGGGGKYGYTF.

As for this clonotype: A much larger clone is a single base away; this may be a read error. The genes are TRBV20-1 and TRBJ2-1, with 7 positions matching TRBD2. Per germline, CDR1 DFQATT and CDR2 SNEGSKA (reference sequence). The CDR3 length is 14 residues. Losses at the gene ends were 6 bases for V and 10 bases for J; bases not matched to a gene: 15. The chain's CDR3 is CSAALAGVSYEQFF. CDR3 coding DNA: TGCAGTGCCGCACTGGCGGGGGTGTCCTACGAGCAGTTCTTC.

The chain is built from TRBV19 and TRBJ2-5; 15 bases match TRBD2. The CDR3 has 16 amino acids. CDR1 and CDR2 (germline): LNHDA, SQIVND (reference sequence). V shed 6 bases and J 11 bases; nucleotides not matched to a gene: 13. This CDR3 reads CASRWTSGGGCNEQYF. CDR3 bases: TGTGCCAGTAGATGGACTAGCGGGGGGGGATGTAATGAGCAGTACTTC.

This clonotype was seen repeatedly, ten times or more. This chain joins TRBV5-1 and TRBJ2-1; tentative D call: TRBD2 (5 bases). The V end was cut by 4 bases, the J end by 12 bases, with 17 bases between. The germline V gene has CDR1 SGHRS and CDR2 YFSETQ. The CDR3 is made up of 13 amino acids. The CDR3 reads CASSALTGWVQFF. CDR3 bases: TGCGCCAGCAGCGCATTGACGGGGTGGGTGCAGTTCTTC.

This chain joins TRBV7-2 and TRBJ1-1, with D possibly being TRBD1 (6 bases). V was shortened by 2 bases and J by 0 bases, with 19 bases between the two germline ends. Germline lookup yields CDR1 SGHTA and CDR2 FQGNSA. The CDR3 is made up of 18 amino acids. The CDR3 is CASSLTSGAEPLNTEAFF. The CDR3 nucleotides are TGTGCCAGCAGCTTAACTTCAGGGGCAGAACCCTTGAACACTGAAGCTTTCTTT.

V usage is TRBV28 and J usage is TRBJ1-3, with D uncertain. The CDR3 length is 17 residues. V was clipped by 2 bases and J by 0 bases, with 14 bases between them. The germline CDR1 and CDR2 sequences are MDHEN and SYDVKM. The CDR3 sequence is CASSLHLAALSGNTIYF. In DNA form, the CDR3 reads TGTGCCAGCAGTTTACACCTAGCTGCACTCTCTGGAAACACCATATATTTT.

There are a few counts of this clonotype. Since a much larger clone is just one base distant, this may be a read error. The chain recombines TRBV12-3 or TRBV12-4 with TRBJ1-5; no clear D. The CDR3 length is 14 residues. V lost 4 bases to trimming and J lost 3 bases, with 10 bases between them. This CDR3 is CASSWGSHNQPQHF. CDR3 sequence (DNA): TGTGCCAGCAGTTGGGGTTCACACAATCAGCCCCAGCATTTT.

This clonotype came up many times. The rearrangement joins TRBV20-1 to TRBJ1-2, with 11 bases identical to TRBD1. From germline, CDR1 is DFQATT and CDR2 SNEGSKA (reference sequence). With 6 bases clipped from V and 8 bases from J, the junction kept 8 bases outside the gene matches. This CDR3 has 13 amino acids. DNA of the CDR3: TGCAGTGCAACCGGGACAGGGGGACTCGGCTACACCTTC. It codes for CSATGTGGLGYTF.

This clonotype was seen a few times. The V call is TRBV12-3 or TRBV12-4, the J call TRBJ2-3; 8 positions agree with TRBD2. V shed 4 bases and J 6 bases; nucleotides not matched to a gene: 9. This CDR3 comprises 15 residues. CDR3 DNA sequence: TGTGCCAGCAGTTCCACGGGGACTAGTAGCGATACGCAGTATTTT. Translation: CASSSTGTSSDTQYF.

This clonotype has only a few counts. This chain links TRBV28 with TRBJ2-3, with 12 nucleotides matching TRBD2. This CDR3 contains 16 residues. Germline CDR1 and CDR2: MDHEN and SYDVKM. Trimming took 3 bases from V and 6 from J; bases not matched to a gene: 7. The CDR3 sequence: CASSFSSGGGVDTQYF. The CDR3, as DNA: TGTGCCAGCAGTTTTTCTAGCGGGGGGGGGGTTGATACGCAGTATTTT.